Given below is one T cell receptor beta chain in context. Its antigen is not identified. The CDR3 covers 15 residues. The germline V gene encodes CDR1 SGHDN and CDR2 FVKESK. Germline trimming cut 0 bases from V and 2 bases from J; bases unmatched to any gene: 2. Repertoires were generated with immunoSEQ multiplex PCR, while TCRdb's copy carries only in-frame clones and drops some. The sample gives tens of thousands of clones, 76% of which show up once; about 30% is in the top ten. The sample originates from a study of CD4 T cells in relation to SARS-CoV-2 and coronaviruses. Unexposed donor CD4+ T cells date from about 2010-2019, before the COVID-19 pandemic. The cells were cultured for 9 to 11 days before CD4+ T cells were isolated.

The V and J genes are TRBV14 and TRBJ2-7, with 9 bases matching TRBD1. The origin of this receptor is a human donor in good health. Material for sequencing was CD4+ T cells from PBMCs, cultured in vitro. CDR3 nucleotide sequence: TGTGCCAGCAGCCAAGAGCGACAGGGGGCCTACGAGCAGTACTTC. It encodes CASSQERQGAYEQYF.